These 20 T cell receptor beta chains originate from one sample sequenced in a study of T cell responses to AZD1222 COVID-19 vaccine. The table came from immunoSEQ multiplex PCR; TCRdb's copy has only in-frame clones and leaves some out. The repertoire has more than 100,000 clones, about nine tenths of them found once; the top ten carry roughly 1.5%. Sequences were derived from peripheral blood, sampled on day 0 of AZD1222 vaccination. Every receptor here comes from an adult in good health.

The chain employs TRBV6-5 and TRBJ2-7, with D perhaps matching TRBD1 (5 bases). The CDR3 is made up of 13 amino acids. Germline CDR1 MNHEY, CDR2 SVGAGI. V dropped 7 bases and J dropped 4 bases, with 14 bases sitting between them. The CDR3 is CASTSGHRYEQYF. In DNA, the CDR3 is TGTGCCAGCACCTCGGGCCACAGGTACGAGCAGTACTTC.

This clone was observed a single time. The genes are TRBV18 and TRBJ2-7; TRBD1 aligns across 9 bases. Germline CDR1 and CDR2: KGHSH and LQKENI. V gave up 6 bases and J gave up 5 bases; unmatched junction bases: 11. This CDR3 comprises 15 residues. CDR3 loop: CASSHRDRDGNEQYF. The CDR3 region has the DNA TGTGCCAGCTCCCACCGGGACAGGGACGGGAACGAGCAGTACTTC.

J is TRBJ2-5 and V is TRBV5-1; 11 bases are a match to TRBD2. CDR1 and CDR2 (germline): SGHRS, YFSETQ. The CDR3 sequence is 16 residues long. V gave up 4 bases and J gave up 2 bases; unmatched junction bases: 7. The DNA for the CDR3 is TGCGCCAGCAGCCTGCGGACTAGCGGGCTACAAGAGACCCAGTACTTC. Amino acids: CASSLRTSGLQETQYF.

J is TRBJ2-3 and V is TRBV7-3; maybe TRBD2 (6 bases). This CDR3 is 15 amino acids long. The germline V gene has CDR1 SGHTA and CDR2 FQGTGA. V lost 4 bases to trimming and J lost 0 bases, with 11 bases between them. CDR3 DNA sequence: TGTGCCAGCAGCTCCCTAGCGACTAGCACAGATACGCAGTATTTT. This encodes CASSSLATSTDTQYF. The full variable domain, completed using reference TRBV7-3 and TRBJ2-3, is GAGVSQTPSNKVTEKGKYVELRCDPISGHTALYWYRQSLGQGPEFLIYFQGTGAADDSGLPNDRFFAVRPEGSVSTLKIQRTERGDSAVYLCASSSLATSTDTQYFGPGTRLTVL.

The CDR3 sequence is CASSLDRDTEAFF. The CDR3 DNA reads as TGTGCCAGCAGTCTCGACAGGGACACTGAAGCTTTCTTT. The chain combines TRBV5-8 with TRBJ1-1; 7 positions match TRBD1. The trim removed 5 bases at V and 3 bases at J, leaving 4 bases unmatched. Germline V gene lookup returns CDR1 SGHTS and CDR2 YDEGEE. The CDR3 extends over 13 amino acids.

The rearrangement joins TRBV13 to TRBJ1-6; 8 positions match TRBD1. Trimming cost V 5 bases and J 7 bases; bases outside gene matches: 4. The CDR3 extends over 14 amino acids. Germline V CDR1 and CDR2: PRHDT, FYEKMQ (reference sequence). The DNA of the CDR3 is TGTGCCAGCAGCGCCTGGGACAGGAATTCACCCCTCCACTTT. It specifies CASSAWDRNSPLHF. Full variable domain (missing parts from reference TRBV13 and TRBJ1-6): AAGVIQSPRHLIKEKRETATLKCYPIPRHDTVYWYQQGPGQDPQFLISFYEKMQSDKGSIPDRFSAQQFSDYHSELNMSSLELGDSALYFCASSAWDRNSPLHFGNGTRLTVT.

The chain uses TRBV19 and TRBJ1-2; the D gene is possibly TRBD1 (5 bases). Germline V CDR1 and CDR2: LNHDA, SQIVND (reference sequence). This CDR3 comprises 14 residues. Trimming pared 7 bases from V and 8 bases from J, leaving 20 bases between. CDR3 amino acids: CASTDLGARWGYTF. In DNA form, the CDR3 reads TGTGCCAGTACGGATCTCGGGGCAAGATGGGGCTACACCTTC.

The chain carries TRBV9 and TRBJ1-1; the D gene is possibly TRBD1 (6 bases). The CDR3 extends over 14 amino acids. Trimming stripped 4 bases from V and 5 bases from J, with 15 bases between. Germline CDR1 SGDLS, CDR2 YYNGEE. The CDR3 loop reads CASSPRGGGTEAFF. In DNA form, the CDR3 reads TGTGCCAGCAGCCCCAGAGGGGGGGGGACTGAAGCTTTCTTT. Drawing the rest from reference TRBV9 and TRBJ1-1, the complete variable domain is DSGVTQTPKHLITATGQRVTLRCSPRSGDLSVYWYQQSLDQGLQFLIQYYNGEERAKGNILERFSAQQFPDLHSELNLSSLELGDSALYFCASSPRGGGTEAFFGQGTRLTVV.

The chain combines TRBV30 with TRBJ1-5; tentatively, D is TRBD1 (6 bases). The CDR3 contains 13 residues. Germline-derived CDR1 and CDR2 are GTSNPN and SVGIG (reference sequence). The germline V and J ends were trimmed by 2 bases and 7 bases, with 12 bases remaining between them. In DNA, the CDR3 is TGTGCCTGGAGTTCTACAGGGTTGCAGCCCCAGCATTTT. It yields the protein CAWSSTGLQPQHF.

This chain links TRBV4-3 with TRBJ2-2; D assignment may be TRBD1 or TRBD2 (6 bases each). The CDR3 has 15 amino acids. Per germline, CDR1 LGHNA and CDR2 YSLEER. Trimming took 4 bases from V and 1 from J, leaving 10 bases between them. The CDR3 reads CASSLGGLNTGELFF. CDR3 nucleotide sequence: TGCGCCAGCAGCCTCGGGGGCCTGAACACCGGGGAGCTGTTTTTT.

This clone was recorded a few times. The chain uses TRBV3-1 (or the pseudogene TRBV3-2) and TRBJ1-1; unclear D gene. The CDR3 is 12 amino acids. The V gene's germline CDR1 is LGHDT and CDR2 YNNKEL (reference sequence). Between the trimmed V and J ends, which lost 1 base and 5 bases, there was a span of 5 bases. This CDR3 reads CASSQVNTEAFF. CDR3 bases: TGTGCCAGCAGCCAAGTAAATACTGAAGCTTTCTTT.

V is TRBV9 and J is TRBJ2-2; 10 bases match TRBD1. The junction had 6 bases not matched to a gene; V was cut back by 0 bases and J by 7 bases. This CDR3 comprises 16 residues. Germline V gene lookup returns CDR1 SGDLS and CDR2 YYNGEE. The CDR3 sequence is CASSVAGTGVNGELFF. In DNA, the CDR3 is TGTGCCAGCAGCGTAGCAGGGACAGGGGTTAACGGGGAGCTGTTTTTT. The whole variable domain, remainder taken from reference TRBV9 and TRBJ2-2, is DSGVTQTPKHLITATGQRVTLRCSPRSGDLSVYWYQQSLDQGLQFLIQYYNGEERAKGNILERFSAQQFPDLHSELNLSSLELGDSALYFCASSVAGTGVNGELFFGEGSRLTVL.

This rearrangement joins TRBV7-6 to TRBJ1-4; 10 positions match TRBD1. Unmatched junction bases numbered 5, after V lost 3 bases and J lost 7 bases. Germline V gene data show CDR1 as SGHVS and CDR2 as FNYEAQ. The CDR3 consists of 15 residues. The CDR3 region has the DNA TGTGCCAGCAGCTTGGGGGGACAGGGGAGTGAAAAACTGTTTTTT. Its translation: CASSLGGQGSEKLFF.

This chain joins TRBV27 and TRBJ2-7, with D perhaps matching TRBD1 (7 bases). The CDR3 has 16 residues. V lost 0 bases and J lost 0, with 12 bases in between. CDR1 MNHEY and CDR2 SMNVEV come from the germline V gene (reference sequence). CDR3 region: CASSLSAGGSSYEQYF. DNA for the CDR3: TGTGCCAGCAGTTTATCGGCAGGGGGGAGCTCCTACGAGCAGTACTTC.

J is TRBJ2-1 and V is TRBV12-5; D is possibly TRBD1 (5 bases). The V gene's germline CDR1 is LGHNT and CDR2 FRNRAP. The CDR3 runs to 16 residues. V was pared by 5 bases and J by 6 bases, with 20 bases between. The CDR3 coding sequence is TGTGCTAGTGGTACCATAGGCCCACAGGCCGGCAATGAGCAGTTCTTC. Translation gives CASGTIGPQAGNEQFF.

The chain has TRBV27 and TRBJ2-5, with a possible D match to TRBD2 (6 bases). CDR1 is MNHEY and CDR2 is SMNVEV in the germline V gene (reference sequence). Trimming took 3 bases from V and 0 from J, leaving 11 bases between them. This CDR3 has 15 amino acids. CDR3 loop: CASSLSSGNQETQYF. The DNA for the CDR3 is TGTGCCAGCAGTTTGAGTAGCGGAAACCAAGAGACCCAGTACTTC.

V gene TRBV28 combines with J gene TRBJ1-3, with a possible D match to TRBD1 (6 bases). The V and J ends lost 4 bases and 4 bases respectively, with 32 bases between them. The germline gives CDR1 MDHEN, CDR2 SYDVKM. This CDR3 spans 21 amino acids. CDR3 in DNA: TGTGCCAGCAGTTCATATGCCAAATCGCCTTGGGGGACATATCAAGGAAACACCATATATTTT. It encodes CASSSYAKSPWGTYQGNTIYF.

The chain uses TRBV12-3 or TRBV12-4 and TRBJ2-1, with TRBD1 matching 8 bases. The CDR3 has 13 amino acids. Trimming removed 5 bases from V and 10 bases from J; junction bases left unmatched: 7. CDR3 sequence (DNA): TGTGCCAGCAGTCCCGGACAGGGTTTGGAGCAGTTCTTC. It yields the protein CASSPGQGLEQFF.

The genes are TRBV4-1 and TRBJ1-6; tentatively, D is TRBD1 (5 bases). The germline CDR1 and CDR2 sequences are MGHRA and YSYEKL. There are 13 residues in the CDR3. V shed 4 bases and J shed 9 bases, with 10 bases lying between them. The DNA of the CDR3 is TGCGCCAGCAGCCCTTTGGGGGGTTCACCCCTCCACTTT. This encodes CASSPLGGSPLHF.

This chain connects TRBV5-1 to TRBJ2-3, with TRBD1 matching 12 bases. Looked up from germline, CDR1 is SGHRS and CDR2 is YFSETQ. CDR3 length: 15 residues. V shed 3 bases and J 4 bases; nucleotides not matched to a gene: 3. The CDR3 region has the DNA TGCGCCAGCAGCTCCGGGACAGGGGGCGCAGATACGCAGTATTTT. This codes for CASSSGTGGADTQYF.